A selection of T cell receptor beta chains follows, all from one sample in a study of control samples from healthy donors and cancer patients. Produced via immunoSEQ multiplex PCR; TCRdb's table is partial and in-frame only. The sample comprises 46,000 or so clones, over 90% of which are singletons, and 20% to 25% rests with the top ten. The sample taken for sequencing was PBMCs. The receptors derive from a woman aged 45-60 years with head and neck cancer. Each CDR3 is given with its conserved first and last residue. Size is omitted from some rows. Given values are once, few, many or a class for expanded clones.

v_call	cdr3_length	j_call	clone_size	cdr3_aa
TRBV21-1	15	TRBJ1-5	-	CASSMDSHSNQPQHF
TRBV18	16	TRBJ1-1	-	CASSPQTGVSNTEAFF
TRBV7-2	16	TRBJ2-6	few	CASSLNQVSGANVLTF
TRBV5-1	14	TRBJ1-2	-	CASSLEAQGSGYTF
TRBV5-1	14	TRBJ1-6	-	CASSFRQGNSPLHF
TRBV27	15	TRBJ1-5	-	CASSTSQGEDQPQHF
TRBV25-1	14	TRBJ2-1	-	CASSDSGTINEQFF
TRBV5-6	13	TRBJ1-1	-	CASSFTGVTEAFF
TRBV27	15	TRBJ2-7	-	CASSRSGGPTYEQYF
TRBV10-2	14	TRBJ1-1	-	CASRRTGGGEEAFF
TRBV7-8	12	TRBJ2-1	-	CASSWGYNEQFF
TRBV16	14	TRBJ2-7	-	CASSQQGDPYEQYF
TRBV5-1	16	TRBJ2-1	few	CASTPRTSGEGGEQFF
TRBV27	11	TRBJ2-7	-	CQQFPSYEQYF
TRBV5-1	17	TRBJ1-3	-	CASSLRQDGRSGNTIYF
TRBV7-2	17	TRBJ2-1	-	CASSQAGTSGIYNEQFF
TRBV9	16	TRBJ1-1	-	CASSVAGAGGGTEAFF
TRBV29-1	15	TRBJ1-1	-	CSVGQGWGMNTEAFF
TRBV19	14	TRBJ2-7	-	CASSPAGQGYEQYF
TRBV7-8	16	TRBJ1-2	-	CASSISGTLVDYGYTF
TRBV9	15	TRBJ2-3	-	CASSVEGGATDTQYF
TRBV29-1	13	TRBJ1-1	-	CSVGRAEDTEAFF
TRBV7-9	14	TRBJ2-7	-	CASSLATDRAEQYF
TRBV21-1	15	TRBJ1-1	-	CASSKGGRMNTEAFF
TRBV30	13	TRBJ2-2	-	CAGGRVGTGELFF
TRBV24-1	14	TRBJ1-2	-	CATSDSRDTRGYTF
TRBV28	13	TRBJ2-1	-	CGTRGLARNEQFF
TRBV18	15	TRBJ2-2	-	CASSPPTGGTGELFF
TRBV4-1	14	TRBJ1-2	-	CASSQEPGGYGYTF
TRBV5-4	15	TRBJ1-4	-	CASSLGDRRNEKLFF
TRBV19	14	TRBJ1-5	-	CASSIPGGRQPQHF
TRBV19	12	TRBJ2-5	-	CASRRSGETQYF
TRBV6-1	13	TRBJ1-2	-	CASSEWGLGGYTF
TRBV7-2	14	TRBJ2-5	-	CASSFNRGKETQYF
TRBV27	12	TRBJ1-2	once	CASSYRGIGYTF
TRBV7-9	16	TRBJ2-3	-	CASSFSGRTGKDTQYF
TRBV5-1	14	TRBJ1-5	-	CASSPTGPNQPQHF
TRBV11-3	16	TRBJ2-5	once	CASSLPGQNREETQYF
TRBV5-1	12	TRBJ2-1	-	CASSDQNNEQFF
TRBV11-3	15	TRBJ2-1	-	CASSHRTSGVNEQFF
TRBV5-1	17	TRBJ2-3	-	CASSLGRGGLAQDTQYF
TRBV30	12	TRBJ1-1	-	CAWSPRLDEAFF
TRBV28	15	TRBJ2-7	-	CASRNPGAGDSEQYF
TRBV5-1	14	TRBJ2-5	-	CASSPNWVEETQYF
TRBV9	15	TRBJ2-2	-	CASSDPGTLTGELFF
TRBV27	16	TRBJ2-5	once	CASSSTSGTSSETQYF
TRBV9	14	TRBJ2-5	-	CASSVKGSTETQYF
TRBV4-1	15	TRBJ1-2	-	CASSRAEGGNYGYTF
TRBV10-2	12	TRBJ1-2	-	CASSPGEYGYTF
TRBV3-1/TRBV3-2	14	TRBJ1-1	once	CASSPHTLATEAFF
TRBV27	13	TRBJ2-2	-	CASSLLDTGELFF
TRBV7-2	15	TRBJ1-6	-	CASSLVSGLGSPLHF
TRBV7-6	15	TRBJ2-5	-	CASSSSGSSAETQYF
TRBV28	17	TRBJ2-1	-	CASSSSMTSGRDNEQFF
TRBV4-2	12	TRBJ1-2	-	CASSQTEGDYTF